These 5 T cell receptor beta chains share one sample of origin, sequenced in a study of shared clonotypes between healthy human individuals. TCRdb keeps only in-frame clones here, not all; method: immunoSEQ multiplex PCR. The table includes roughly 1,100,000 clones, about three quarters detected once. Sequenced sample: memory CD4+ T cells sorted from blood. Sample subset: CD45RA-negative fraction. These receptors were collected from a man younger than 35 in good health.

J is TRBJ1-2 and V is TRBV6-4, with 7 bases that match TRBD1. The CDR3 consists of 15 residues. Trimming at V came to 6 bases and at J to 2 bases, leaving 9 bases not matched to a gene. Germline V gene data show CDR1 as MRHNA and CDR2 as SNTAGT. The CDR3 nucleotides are TGTGCCAGCAGCGCCGACAGGGCTGGGAACTATGGCTACACCTTC. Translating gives CASSADRAGNYGYTF.

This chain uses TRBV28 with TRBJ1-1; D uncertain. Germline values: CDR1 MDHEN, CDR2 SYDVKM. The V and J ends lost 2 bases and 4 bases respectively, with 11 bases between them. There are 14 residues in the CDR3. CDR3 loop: CASSLPAVSTEAFF. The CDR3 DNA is TGTGCCAGCAGTTTACCCGCAGTTAGCACTGAAGCTTTCTTT.

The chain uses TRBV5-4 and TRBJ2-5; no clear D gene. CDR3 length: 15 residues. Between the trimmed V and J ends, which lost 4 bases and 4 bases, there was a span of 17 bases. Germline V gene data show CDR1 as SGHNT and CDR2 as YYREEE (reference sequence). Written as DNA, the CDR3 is TGTGCCAGCAGCGCGGCCGGGCGACCAGGAGAGACCCAGTACTTC. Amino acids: CASSAAGRPGETQYF.

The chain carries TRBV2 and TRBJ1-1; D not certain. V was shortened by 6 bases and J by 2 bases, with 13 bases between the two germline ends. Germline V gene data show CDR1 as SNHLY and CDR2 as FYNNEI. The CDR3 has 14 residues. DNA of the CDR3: TGTGCCAGCAGCGTTTATACCGTTAACACTGAAGCTTTCTTT. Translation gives CASSVYTVNTEAFF.

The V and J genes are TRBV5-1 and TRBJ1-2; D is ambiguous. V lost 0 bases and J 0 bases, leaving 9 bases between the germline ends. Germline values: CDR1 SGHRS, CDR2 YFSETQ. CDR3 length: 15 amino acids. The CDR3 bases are TGCGCCAGCAGCTTGGAACTCACACCTAACTATGGCTACACCTTC. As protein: CASSLELTPNYGYTF.